The rows below give T cell receptor beta chains drawn from one sample of a study of vaccination effects on CD4 cells after COVID-19. These receptors' antigens are unknown. The data were produced by immunoSEQ multiplex PCR, yet TCRdb's version contains in-frame clones alone and is incomplete. The data hold approximately 28,000 clones, with over 55% observed a single time. The material sequenced was CD4+ T cells from PBMCs cultured with HCoV-NL63 spike peptides, taken after COVID-19 vaccination. The receptors originated from a human donor who received a COVID-19 vaccine. Both conserved end residues are part of each CDR3. Each record gives: CDR3 protein, CDR3 DNA, D gene, V gene, J gene, clone size. D genes are given only for firm matches. Rows give clone size only sometimes, using once, few, many, or a class for an expanded clone.

cdr3_aa: CASSMRLSNYEQYF
cdr3_nt: TGTGCCAGCAGCATGCGACTGAGCAATTACGAGCAGTACTTC
d_call: NA
v_call: TRBV5-5
j_call: TRBJ2-7
clone_size: NA

cdr3_aa: CSASNADRGQGNTIYF
cdr3_nt: TGCAGTGCTAGTAACGCAGACAGGGGGCAAGGAAACACCATATATTTT
d_call: TRBD1
v_call: TRBV20-1
j_call: TRBJ1-3
clone_size: few

cdr3_aa: CASSYPGRPEYGYTF
cdr3_nt: TGTGCCAGCAGTTACCCCGGGCGTCCGGAGTATGGCTACACCTTC
d_call: NA
v_call: TRBV6-6
j_call: TRBJ1-2
clone_size: NA

cdr3_aa: CASASGGAYEQYF
cdr3_nt: TGTGCCAGCGCCTCGGGGGGCGCCTACGAGCAGTACTTC
d_call: NA
v_call: TRBV12-3/TRBV12-4
j_call: TRBJ2-7
clone_size: NA

cdr3_aa: CASSYPTGAEYGYTF
cdr3_nt: TGTGCCAGCAGTTACCCCACGGGGGCGGAATATGGCTACACCTTC
d_call: NA
v_call: TRBV6-2/TRBV6-3
j_call: TRBJ1-2
clone_size: NA

cdr3_aa: CASSSGGGPVGRETQYF
cdr3_nt: TGCGCCAGCAGCTCGGGCGGGGGTCCAGTGGGCAGGGAGACCCAGTACTTC
d_call: TRBD2
v_call: TRBV5-1
j_call: TRBJ2-5
clone_size: NA

cdr3_aa: CASSLNQGSNQPQHF
cdr3_nt: TGTGCCAGCTCACTTAATCAGGGGAGCAATCAGCCCCAGCATTTT
d_call: NA
v_call: TRBV18
j_call: TRBJ1-5
clone_size: NA

cdr3_aa: CASSGAGGQETQYF
cdr3_nt: TGTGCCAGCAGTGGAGCGGGGGGGCAAGAGACCCAGTACTTC
d_call: TRBD2
v_call: TRBV6-1
j_call: TRBJ2-5
clone_size: NA

cdr3_aa: CASSPQGGSNQPQHF
cdr3_nt: TGTGCCAGCAGCCCACAGGGGGGTAGCAATCAGCCCCAGCATTTT
d_call: TRBD1
v_call: TRBV6-5
j_call: TRBJ1-5
clone_size: NA

cdr3_aa: CASSLGEGWIDGYTF
cdr3_nt: TGTGCCAGCAGCTTAGGTGAGGGCTGGATAGATGGCTACACCTTC
d_call: NA
v_call: TRBV11-2
j_call: TRBJ1-2
clone_size: NA

cdr3_aa: CASSYPEGGAPRGYTF
cdr3_nt: TGTGCCAGCAGTTACCCGGAGGGGGGGGCGCCTCGAGGCTACACCTTC
d_call: NA
v_call: TRBV6-6
j_call: TRBJ1-2
clone_size: few

cdr3_aa: CASRSGQLINQPQHF
cdr3_nt: TGTGCCAGCAGATCGGGACAGCTGATCAATCAGCCCCAGCATTTT
d_call: TRBD1
v_call: TRBV6-5
j_call: TRBJ1-5
clone_size: NA

cdr3_aa: CASTPGYTANYGYTF
cdr3_nt: TGTGCCAGCACCCCAGGGTACACGGCTAACTATGGCTACACCTTC
d_call: NA
v_call: TRBV2
j_call: TRBJ1-2
clone_size: NA

cdr3_aa: CASSPWTGPNQPQHF
cdr3_nt: TGTGCCAGCAGCCCGTGGACAGGGCCAAATCAGCCCCAGCATTTT
d_call: TRBD1
v_call: TRBV7-2
j_call: TRBJ1-5
clone_size: NA

cdr3_aa: CASSADGGLLLGQETQYF
cdr3_nt: TGTGCCAGCAGTGCAGATGGGGGCCTGCTACTGGGACAAGAGACCCAGTACTTC
d_call: NA
v_call: TRBV6-1
j_call: TRBJ2-5
clone_size: large

cdr3_aa: CASSLETASSYEQYF
cdr3_nt: TGTGCCAGCAGCTTAGAGACAGCTAGCTCCTACGAGCAGTACTTC
d_call: NA
v_call: TRBV7-2
j_call: TRBJ2-7
clone_size: NA

cdr3_aa: CAITGGVNTEAFF
cdr3_nt: TGTGCCATCACTGGGGGAGTGAACACTGAAGCTTTCTTT
d_call: NA
v_call: TRBV10-3
j_call: TRBJ1-1
clone_size: NA

cdr3_aa: CASSPTRDTGKNTIYF
cdr3_nt: TGTGCCAGCAGTCCGACCCGGGACACGGGGAAGAACACCATATATTTT
d_call: NA
v_call: TRBV2
j_call: TRBJ1-3
clone_size: few

cdr3_aa: CASSEFLREGEKLFF
cdr3_nt: TGTGCCAGCAGTGAATTTCTAAGGGAGGGTGAAAAACTGTTTTTT
d_call: NA
v_call: TRBV6-1
j_call: TRBJ1-4
clone_size: NA

cdr3_aa: CASSLAIAGGSYEQYF
cdr3_nt: TGTGCCAGCAGCTTAGCTATAGCGGGGGGTTCCTACGAGCAGTACTTC
d_call: TRBD2
v_call: TRBV7-9
j_call: TRBJ2-7
clone_size: NA

cdr3_aa: CASSLVQGANTGELFF
cdr3_nt: TGTGCCAGCAGCTTAGTGCAGGGGGCGAACACCGGGGAGCTGTTTTTT
d_call: TRBD1
v_call: TRBV7-6
j_call: TRBJ2-2
clone_size: NA

cdr3_aa: CSARPTGEAFF
cdr3_nt: TGCAGTGCTAGACCGACAGGAGAAGCTTTCTTT
d_call: NA
v_call: TRBV20-1
j_call: TRBJ1-1
clone_size: NA

cdr3_aa: CASSPWVGTSNEQYF
cdr3_nt: TGCGCCAGCAGCCCGTGGGTTGGGACTAGCAACGAGCAGTACTTC
d_call: TRBD2
v_call: TRBV4-1
j_call: TRBJ2-7
clone_size: few

cdr3_aa: CASSQDQLVNSPLHF
cdr3_nt: TGTGCCAGCAGCCAAGACCAACTAGTAAATTCACCCCTCCACTTT
d_call: NA
v_call: TRBV3-1/TRBV3-2
j_call: TRBJ1-6
clone_size: NA

cdr3_aa: CASRRPGTGNSPLHF
cdr3_nt: TGTGCCAGCAGGCGCCCCGGGACAGGCAATTCACCCCTCCACTTT
d_call: TRBD1
v_call: TRBV11-2
j_call: TRBJ1-6
clone_size: NA

cdr3_aa: CASSPGGGPYNEQFF
cdr3_nt: TGCGCCAGCAGCCCAGGGGGGGGGCCCTACAATGAGCAGTTCTTC
d_call: NA
v_call: TRBV5-1
j_call: TRBJ2-1
clone_size: NA

cdr3_aa: CAIRGGTTYNEQFF
cdr3_nt: TGTGCCATCAGGGGCGGGACTACCTACAATGAGCAGTTCTTC
d_call: TRBD2
v_call: TRBV10-3
j_call: TRBJ2-1
clone_size: NA

cdr3_aa: CASSSPGAGGILNTQYF
cdr3_nt: TGTGCCAGCAGCTCACCCGGGGCAGGGGGGATTTTGAATACGCAGTATTTT
d_call: NA
v_call: TRBV11-2
j_call: TRBJ2-3
clone_size: NA

cdr3_aa: CASSVASYNEQFF
cdr3_nt: TGTGCCAGCAGTGTTGCATCCTACAATGAGCAGTTCTTC
d_call: NA
v_call: TRBV2
j_call: TRBJ2-1
clone_size: once

cdr3_aa: CASSLWGGSPDTQYF
cdr3_nt: TGTGCCAGCAGTTTATGGGGCGGGTCCCCAGATACGCAGTATTTT
d_call: NA
v_call: TRBV27
j_call: TRBJ2-3
clone_size: NA

cdr3_aa: CASSTGQSNQPQHF
cdr3_nt: TGTGCCAGCAGCACGGGACAAAGCAATCAGCCCCAGCATTTT
d_call: NA
v_call: TRBV6-5
j_call: TRBJ1-5
clone_size: once

cdr3_aa: CASSPDRDSPLHF
cdr3_nt: TGTGCCAGCTCACCCGACAGGGATTCACCCCTCCACTTT
d_call: TRBD1
v_call: TRBV18
j_call: TRBJ1-6
clone_size: NA

cdr3_aa: CASSLGDNVLTF
cdr3_nt: TGTGCCAGCAGCCTGGGGGACAACGTCCTGACTTTC
d_call: NA
v_call: TRBV5-4
j_call: TRBJ2-6
clone_size: NA

cdr3_aa: CASSRSLRGAYEQYF
cdr3_nt: TGCGCCAGCAGCCGGTCCCTACGCGGGGCCTACGAGCAGTACTTC
d_call: NA
v_call: TRBV5-1
j_call: TRBJ2-7
clone_size: few

cdr3_aa: CASSFRGAVLDTQYF
cdr3_nt: TGTGCCAGCAGTTTCCGCGGGGCCGTTTTAGATACGCAGTATTTT
d_call: NA
v_call: TRBV6-6
j_call: TRBJ2-3
clone_size: few

cdr3_aa: CASSAIAGGPTDTQYF
cdr3_nt: TGTGCCAGCAGTGCGATAGCGGGAGGGCCGACAGATACGCAGTATTTT
d_call: TRBD2
v_call: TRBV6-1
j_call: TRBJ2-3
clone_size: NA

cdr3_aa: CASSSQGVGQPQHF
cdr3_nt: TGTGCCAGCAGTTCTCAGGGCGTTGGGCAGCCCCAGCATTTT
d_call: NA
v_call: TRBV6-1
j_call: TRBJ1-5
clone_size: NA

cdr3_aa: CASSLAGEGHSPLHF
cdr3_nt: TGTGCCAGCAGCTTAGCGGGGGAGGGGCATTCACCCCTCCACTTT
d_call: NA
v_call: TRBV7-2
j_call: TRBJ1-6
clone_size: NA

cdr3_aa: CASIESVLQNYEQYF
cdr3_nt: TGTGCCAGCATAGAATCCGTTCTCCAAAACTACGAGCAGTACTTC
d_call: NA
v_call: TRBV2
j_call: TRBJ2-7
clone_size: NA

cdr3_aa: CASFGRDRGNTEAFF
cdr3_nt: TGCGCCAGCTTCGGGCGGGACAGGGGGAACACTGAAGCTTTCTTT
d_call: TRBD1
v_call: TRBV10-2
j_call: TRBJ1-1
clone_size: NA

cdr3_aa: CASSPGLADTQYF
cdr3_nt: TGTGCCAGCTCACCAGGACTAGCAGATACGCAGTATTTT
d_call: TRBD2
v_call: TRBV18
j_call: TRBJ2-3
clone_size: NA

cdr3_aa: CASSSSSGGASDTQYF
cdr3_nt: TGCGCCAGCAGCTCTTCTAGCGGGGGGGCATCAGATACGCAGTATTTT
d_call: TRBD2
v_call: TRBV5-1
j_call: TRBJ2-3
clone_size: NA

cdr3_aa: CASGMRSNQPQHF
cdr3_nt: TGTGCCAGCGGAATGAGGAGCAATCAGCCCCAGCATTTT
d_call: NA
v_call: TRBV2
j_call: TRBJ1-5
clone_size: NA

cdr3_aa: CASTIAGVQETQYF
cdr3_nt: TGCGCCAGTACCATAGCGGGGGTCCAAGAGACCCAGTACTTC
d_call: TRBD2
v_call: TRBV5-1
j_call: TRBJ2-5
clone_size: NA

cdr3_aa: CASFLAGAGTGELFF
cdr3_nt: TGTGCCAGCTTTCTAGCGGGGGCGGGGACCGGGGAGCTGTTTTTT
d_call: TRBD2
v_call: TRBV6-5
j_call: TRBJ2-2
clone_size: NA

cdr3_aa: CASSGYGSTYF
cdr3_nt: TGTGCCAGCAGTGGTTATGGATCCACGTACTTC
d_call: NA
v_call: TRBV2
j_call: TRBJ2-7
clone_size: NA

cdr3_aa: CASSLDAGADTQYF
cdr3_nt: TGTGCCAGCAGCTTGGATGCGGGGGCGGATACGCAGTATTTT
d_call: NA
v_call: TRBV5-4
j_call: TRBJ2-3
clone_size: NA

cdr3_aa: CASSPRPVQGWTLEQYF
cdr3_nt: TGTGCCAGCAGCCCACGCCCCGTACAGGGGTGGACCCTCGAGCAGTACTTC
d_call: TRBD1
v_call: TRBV5-4
j_call: TRBJ2-7
clone_size: few

cdr3_aa: CASSFTGLAGGNQETQYF
cdr3_nt: TGCGCCAGCAGCTTCACGGGACTAGCGGGGGGGAACCAAGAGACCCAGTACTTC
d_call: TRBD2
v_call: TRBV5-1
j_call: TRBJ2-5
clone_size: NA

cdr3_aa: CASSDEGNQPQHF
cdr3_nt: TGTGCCAGCAGTGACGAGGGCAATCAGCCCCAGCATTTT
d_call: NA
v_call: TRBV2
j_call: TRBJ1-5
clone_size: NA

cdr3_aa: CASSNPGLGSYNEQFF
cdr3_nt: TGTGCCAGTAGTAACCCGGGACTAGGATCCTACAATGAGCAGTTCTTC
d_call: TRBD2
v_call: TRBV19
j_call: TRBJ2-1
clone_size: NA

cdr3_aa: CASSQKRTKNIQYF
cdr3_nt: TGCGCCAGCAGCCAGAAAAGGACCAAAAACATTCAGTACTTC
d_call: NA
v_call: TRBV10-2
j_call: TRBJ2-4
clone_size: NA

cdr3_aa: CASSQLGAGGSTDTQYF
cdr3_nt: TGCGCCAGCAGCCAACTAGGAGCGGGGGGTTCCACAGATACGCAGTATTTT
d_call: TRBD2
v_call: TRBV4-1
j_call: TRBJ2-3
clone_size: NA

cdr3_aa: CASSLGEAERGYTF
cdr3_nt: TGTGCCAGCAGCTTAGGGGAGGCCGAAAGGGGCTACACCTTC
d_call: NA
v_call: TRBV7-9
j_call: TRBJ1-2
clone_size: few

cdr3_aa: CASSLEFPGSGNTIYF
cdr3_nt: TGTGCCAGCAGCTTGGAGTTTCCGGGTTCTGGAAACACCATATATTTT
d_call: NA
v_call: TRBV5-4
j_call: TRBJ1-3
clone_size: NA

cdr3_aa: CASSKQGNYEQYF
cdr3_nt: TGTGCCAGCAGCAAGCAGGGGAACTACGAGCAGTACTTC
d_call: NA
v_call: TRBV7-2
j_call: TRBJ2-7
clone_size: NA

cdr3_aa: CSVTQTGKGYTF
cdr3_nt: TGCAGCGTGACCCAGACAGGGAAAGGCTACACCTTC
d_call: TRBD1
v_call: TRBV29-1
j_call: TRBJ1-2
clone_size: NA

cdr3_aa: CASSALAGVLYEQYF
cdr3_nt: TGCGCCAGCAGCGCACTAGCGGGAGTTCTGTACGAGCAGTACTTC
d_call: TRBD2
v_call: TRBV5-1
j_call: TRBJ2-7
clone_size: NA

cdr3_aa: CATSRDQGTQYF
cdr3_nt: TGTGCCACCAGCAGAGATCAAGGGACCCAGTACTTC
d_call: NA
v_call: TRBV15
j_call: TRBJ2-5
clone_size: NA